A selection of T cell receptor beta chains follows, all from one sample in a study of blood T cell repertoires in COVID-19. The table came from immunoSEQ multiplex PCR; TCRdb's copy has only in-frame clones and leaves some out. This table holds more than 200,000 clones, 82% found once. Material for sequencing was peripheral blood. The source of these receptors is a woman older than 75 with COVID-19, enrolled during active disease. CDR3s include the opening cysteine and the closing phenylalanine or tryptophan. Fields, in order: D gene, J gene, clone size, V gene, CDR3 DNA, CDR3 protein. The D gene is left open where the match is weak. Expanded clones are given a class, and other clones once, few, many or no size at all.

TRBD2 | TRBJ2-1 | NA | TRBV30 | TGTGCCTGGAGACAAACTAGCGGGGGGCCGTATGAGCAGTTCTTC | CAWRQTSGGPYEQFF
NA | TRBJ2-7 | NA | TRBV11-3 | TGTGCCAGCAGCTTAGATCCCCGGGAGGAGCAGTACTTC | CASSLDPREEQYF
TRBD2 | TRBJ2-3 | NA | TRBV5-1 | TGCGCCAGCAGACGGACTAGCGGCCTTGTGGGTTCAGATACGCAGTATTTT | CASRRTSGLVGSDTQYF
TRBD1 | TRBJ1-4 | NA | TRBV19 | TGTGCCAGTAGTAGGGACAGGACATCGAGGGAAAAACTGTTTTTT | CASSRDRTSREKLFF
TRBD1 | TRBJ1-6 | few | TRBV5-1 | TGCGCCAGCAGCTTGGCCTCGACAGGGAGTGTATCCTATAATTCACCCCTCCACTTT | CASSLASTGSVSYNSPLHF
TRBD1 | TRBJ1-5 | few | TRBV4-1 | TGCGCCAGCAGCCCGGGACAGTTCCAGCCCCAGCATTTT | CASSPGQFQPQHF
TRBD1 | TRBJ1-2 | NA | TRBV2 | TGTGCCAGCAGGGATGACAGGGAGAACTATGGCTACACCTTC | CASRDDRENYGYTF
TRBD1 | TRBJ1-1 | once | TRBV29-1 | TGCAGCGTTGAAGGACAGGGCCGGGCTGAAGCTTTCTTT | CSVEGQGRAEAFF
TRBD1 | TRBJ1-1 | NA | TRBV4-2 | TGTGCCAGCAGCCACCCAGAGGGCGGGACAGGGGGCAACACTGAAGCTTTCTTT | CASSHPEGGTGGNTEAFF
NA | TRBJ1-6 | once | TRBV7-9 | TGTGCCAGCAGCCTCGACAGTTATAATTCACCCCTCCACTTT | CASSLDSYNSPLHF
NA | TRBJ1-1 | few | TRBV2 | TGTGCCAGCGGGGGCAATCAGGCTTTCTTT | CASGGNQAFF
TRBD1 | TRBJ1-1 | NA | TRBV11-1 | TGTGCCAGCTCTAGGGACAGGGGGGACACTGAAGCTTTCTTT | CASSRDRGDTEAFF
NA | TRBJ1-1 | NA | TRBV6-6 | TGTGCCAGCAGTTACGGAGGGTTTGGGGAGGACACTGAAGCTTTCTTT | CASSYGGFGEDTEAFF
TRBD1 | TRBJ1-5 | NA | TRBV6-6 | TGTGCCAGCAGTCCTCGGGACAGACATATAGGCGGTCAGCCCCAGCATTTT | CASSPRDRHIGGQPQHF
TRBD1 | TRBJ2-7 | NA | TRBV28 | TGTGCCAGCAGCCGCCGGACAGGGGACCACGAGCAGTACTTC | CASSRRTGDHEQYF
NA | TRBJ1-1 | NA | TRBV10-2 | TGCGCCAGCACCCCTATGGAGGCTTTGAACACTGAAGCTTTCTTT | CASTPMEALNTEAFF
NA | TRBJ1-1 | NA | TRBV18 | TGTGCCAGCTCTTCCATAGGCAGGGTGAACACTGAAGCTTTCTTT | CASSSIGRVNTEAFF
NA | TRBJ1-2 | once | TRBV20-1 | TGCAGTGCTAGGGGAAGGGGAGGCTACACCTTC | CSARGRGGYTF
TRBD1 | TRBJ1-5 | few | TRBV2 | TGTGCCAGCAGTTCAGACAGGGGAAATCAGCCCCAGCATTTT | CASSSDRGNQPQHF
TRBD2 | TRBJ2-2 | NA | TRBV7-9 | TGTGCCAGCAGCTTGGGACTAGCGGTGGCCGGGGAGCTGTTTTTT | CASSLGLAVAGELFF